This T cell receptor (beta chain) was profiled in a study of T cells in Graves' hyperthyroidism and ophthalmopathy. Study-level points and caveats: Prediction of ophthalmopathy progression came a median 6.5 months pre-onset.

Graves' hyperthyroidism qualified as stable when ophthalmopathy did not progress within 18 months. Diagnosis relied on clinical symptoms, serum thyroxine and TRAb, thyroid ultrasound and orbital computed tomography. The CDR3 has 15 residues. Trimming removed 1 base from V and 4 bases from J, with 10 bases in between. Germline V gene sequence: CDR1 LGHNA, CDR2 YNFKEQ. RNA transcripts provided the source from which TCR beta CDR3 regions were amplified. First-round RT-PCR with HTBI primers amplified the TCR CDR3 region. TCRdb re-analysed the multiplex PCR reads in MiXCR, keeping a single row per CDR3 protein. In the table there are around 290,000 distinct CDR3 sequences, roughly 13% of which are singletons. This clonotype has just a few counts. The antigen is not known.

The sequenced sample consisted of blood. The receptor was derived from a woman aged 40 to 55 with Graves' hyperthyroidism. The chain links TRBV4-2 to TRBJ2-2; D is possibly TRBD2 (6 bases). This CDR3 reads CASSQVTSSTGELFF. CDR3 nucleotides: TGTGCCAGCAGCCAAGTTACTAGCAGCACCGGGGAGCTGTTTTTT.